This T cell receptor beta chain originates from a study of shared clonotypes between healthy human individuals. Naive-designated CD8 cells lacked CD45RO, were positively enriched for CCR7, and omitted terminally differentiated effector memory CD45RA+ cells. Healthy and HIV-negative, the adult donors had no recent acute infections or vaccinations. The data were produced by immunoSEQ multiplex PCR, yet TCRdb's version contains in-frame clones alone and is incomplete. Altogether some 2,100,000 clones are present, approximately 94% being singletons, with the ten largest covering about 1.5%. Sequenced material: naive CD8+ T cells from PBMCs. The receptor comes from a man younger than 35 in good health. Some clones in this sample may be carry-over from other donors' samples.

The CDR3 sequence: CASSQGQLAGVNEQFF. For the CDR3, the DNA is TGCGCCAGCAGCCAAGGCCAACTAGCGGGGGTGAATGAGCAGTTCTTC. V is TRBV4-1 and J is TRBJ2-1, with TRBD2 identical over 11 bases. This CDR3 region has 16 residues. Trimming at V came to 1 base and at J to 7 bases, leaving 6 bases not matched to a gene. Looked up from germline, CDR1 is MGHRA and CDR2 is YSYEKL.